This T cell receptor (beta chain) was identified in a study of blood T cell repertoires in COVID-19. Background on the study: Acute-phase and convalescent COVID-19 samples originated in the United States, Italy and Spain. T cells, B-cell-depleted T cells, or PBMCs provided the cDNA or gDNA that served as material.

The V gene's germline CDR1 is KGHSH and CDR2 LQKENI. This CDR3 spans 14 amino acids. The V segment lost 4 bases and the J segment 5 bases; nucleotides outside the gene matches: 0. Profiling relied on immunoSEQ multiplex PCR, and the TCRdb table lists in-frame clones only, not all of them. The sample carries 200,000 to 250,000 clones, around 84% recorded once. This clone turned up a few times. The sequenced sample consisted of peripheral blood. The V and J genes are TRBV18 and TRBJ1-6; 9 nucleotides agree with TRBD1. The TCR was taken from a man over 45 who had recovered from COVID-19. The CDR3 here is CASSRDRDNSPLHF. For the CDR3, the DNA is TGTGCCAGCTCACGGGACAGGGATAATTCACCCCTCCACTTT.